This paragraph covers one TCR beta chain sequence. Its antigen is not known. The data stem from a study of blood T cells in healthy people across ages. Findings and caveats of the study: The donors' CMV status was not determined, possibly confounding changes in expanded clonotypes. Estimated diversity, derived from one million T cells, was regarded as an underestimate. Per million T cells, TCR beta diversity dropped roughly linearly as age increased.

The CDR3 is 17 residues long. Deletions cut 0 bases from V and 11 bases from J, with 25 bases between. Germline V gene data show CDR1 as LGHNA and CDR2 as YSLEER. Using a J-beta primer mix together with a sample-barcoded 5' primer, a second PCR was run for about 7 to 12 cycles. Each sample yielded at least 3 million CDR3-containing paired-end reads. TCRdb recomputed calls from the 5' RACE reads with MiXCR, one row per CDR3 protein. Among 780,000 or so distinct CDR3 sequences, just over 55% were seen once, and the ten largest hold around a quarter. The chain couples TRBV4-3 to TRBJ2-5; a possible D gene is TRBD1 (6 bases). This TCR was sampled from a man aged 35-49 years in good health. The sample taken for sequencing was blood. CDR3 nucleotides: TGCGCCAGCAGCCAAGAACAGGGCGTGCTCGCCTACAATGAGCAGTACTTC. This gives the protein CASSQEQGVLAYNEQYF.